The 31 T cell receptor beta chains in this list originate from one sample, sequenced in a study of graft-versus-host responses after intestinal transplantation. TCRdb keeps only in-frame clones here, not all; method: immunoSEQ multiplex PCR. The table includes roughly 80,000 clones, 80% to 90% detected once. Their specific antigens are unknown. The sequencing used unstimulated CD8+ T cells sorted from spleen or lymph node cells, collected before transplant. These receptors originate from a human donor who was the organ donor for an intestinal transplant.

V is TRBV4-1 and J is TRBJ2-7; possible D gene TRBD2, 5 bases. This CDR3 comprises 16 residues. V gave up 0 bases and J gave up 2 bases, with 14 bases separating them. Germline V gene sequence: CDR1 MGHRA, CDR2 YSYEKL. The CDR3 DNA follows: TGCGCCAGCAGCCAAGAGGGGAGCGTCGGAACCTACGAGCAGTACTTC. Residues: CASSQEGSVGTYEQYF.

This clone was detected a few times. The chain has TRBV10-3 and TRBJ1-3; D not resolved. The CDR3 loop spans 15 amino acids. V was cut by 4 bases and J by 0 bases, with 10 bases left in between. The germline CDR1 and CDR2 sequences are ENHRY and SYGVKD. CDR3 in amino acids: CAISAAVTSGNTIYF. CDR3 nucleotides: TGTGCCATCAGTGCGGCCGTTACCTCTGGAAACACCATATATTTT.

The rearrangement links TRBV28 to TRBJ2-3; the D call may be TRBD1 or TRBD2 (5 bases each). The germline gives CDR1 MDHEN, CDR2 SYDVKM. The CDR3 contains 17 residues. Trimming removed 5 bases from V and 5 bases from J, with 23 bases in between. The CDR3 spells CASSPPLGASGLDTQYF. Written as DNA, the CDR3 is TGTGCCAGCAGTCCCCCTTTAGGGGCGTCGGGGCTAGATACGCAGTATTTT.

The chain carries TRBV5-1 and TRBJ1-6; D perhaps matches TRBD1 (6 bases). CDR3 length: 13 residues. The V gene's germline CDR1 is SGHRS and CDR2 YFSETQ. With 2 bases removed from V and 10 bases from J, the gap between germline ends came to 10 bases. The CDR3 is CASSLGGSSPLHF. The CDR3 DNA reads as TGCGCCAGCAGCTTAGGGGGGTCCTCACCCCTCCACTTT.

V is TRBV7-9 and J is TRBJ2-5, with 10 positions matching TRBD2. Germline V gene lookup returns CDR1 SEHNR and CDR2 FQNEAQ (reference sequence). The CDR3 sequence is 15 residues long. Trimming cost V 3 bases and J 2 bases; bases outside gene matches: 3. In DNA form, the CDR3 reads TGTGCCAGCAGCTTCTGGACTAGCGGTCAAGAGACCCAGTACTTC. It is translated as CASSFWTSGQETQYF.

V and J are TRBV5-1 and TRBJ1-2, with no clear D. The CDR3 extends over 14 amino acids. Germline V CDR1 and CDR2: SGHRS, YFSETQ. Trimming shortened V by 4 bases and J by 3 bases, and 13 bases separated the two germline ends. The CDR3 loop reads CASSPFTEDYGYTF. CDR3 DNA sequence: TGCGCCAGCAGCCCTTTTACAGAGGACTATGGCTACACCTTC. Using reference TRBV5-1 and TRBJ1-2 for the parts outside the CDR3, the full variable domain is KAGVTQTPRYLIKTRGQQVTLSCSPISGHRSVSWYQQTPGQGLQFLFEYFSETQRNKGNFPGRFSGRQFSNSRSEMNVSTLELGDSALYLCASSPFTEDYGYTFGSGTRLTVV.

V gene TRBV5-6 combines with J gene TRBJ1-6; D might be TRBD1 (5 bases). Trimming removed 4 bases from V and 7 bases from J, with 15 bases in between. Germline values: CDR1 SGHDT, CDR2 YYEEEE. This CDR3 is built from 15 residues. Written as DNA, the CDR3 is TGTGCCAGCAGCCTGGGGAGGGGCCTAAATTCACCCCTCCACTTT. Its translation is CASSLGRGLNSPLHF.

A few counts support this clone. The chain combines TRBV6-1 with TRBJ1-3; D is unresolved. V shed 1 base and J shed 11 bases, with 6 bases lying between them. Germline V gene lookup returns CDR1 MNHNS and CDR2 SASEGT. The CDR3 has 11 amino acids. The CDR3 region has the DNA TGTGCCAGCAGTGAAGGCCTGGCCATATATTTT. It translates to CASSEGLAIYF.

The chain combines TRBV14 with TRBJ1-6; D is unresolved. Trimming shortened V by 0 bases and J by 9 bases, and 6 bases separated the two germline ends. The CDR3 totals 13 residues. Per germline, CDR1 SGHDN and CDR2 FVKESK. The CDR3 nucleotides read TGTGCCAGCAGCCAAGATTCCAGTTCACCCCTCCACTTT. Translation: CASSQDSSSPLHF.

This clone is a singleton in its sample. The chain has TRBV10-3 and TRBJ1-3; no reliable D call. Germline V gene sequence: CDR1 ENHRY, CDR2 SYGVKD. The V gene lost 3 bases and the J gene lost 0 bases, with 21 bases spanning the gap. The CDR3 has 19 amino acids. CDR3 nucleotides: TGTGCCATCAGTGACTACATCCACTCGAGGCCCCGCTCTGGAAACACCATATATTTT. Translation: CAISDYIHSRPRSGNTIYF.

This chain joins TRBV28 and TRBJ1-3; D is undetermined. The V gene's germline CDR1 is MDHEN and CDR2 SYDVKM. V lost 7 bases to trimming and J lost 0 bases, with 1 base between them. The CDR3 length is 11 residues. The CDR3 coding sequence is TGTGCCAGCACCTCTGGAAACACCATATATTTT. As protein: CASTSGNTIYF. Filled out from reference TRBV28 and TRBJ1-3, the complete variable domain reads DVKVTQSSRYLVKRTGEKVFLECVQDMDHENMFWYRQDPGLGLRLIYFSYDVKMKEKGDIPEGYSVSREKKERFSLILESASTNQTSMYLCASTSGNTIYFGEGSWLTVV.

This chain connects TRBV27 to TRBJ1-2; D not certain. The germline V gene encodes CDR1 MNHEY and CDR2 SMNVEV (reference sequence). CDR3 size: 13 residues. V was shortened by 2 bases and J by 4 bases, with 8 bases between the two germline ends. The CDR3 DNA is TGTGCCAGCAGTTTAGCTGGTCCCTATGGCTACACCTTC. Encoded protein: CASSLAGPYGYTF.

The V call is TRBV6-1, the J call TRBJ1-5; D gene ambiguous. Germline V CDR1 and CDR2: MNHNS, SASEGT. The CDR3 covers 13 residues. The V gene lost 8 bases and the J gene lost 0 bases, with 8 bases spanning the gap. The CDR3 DNA reads as TGTGCCAGCGTGGAAAATAGCAATCAGCCCCAGCATTTT. This gives the protein CASVENSNQPQHF.

This sequence joins TRBV30 and TRBJ2-1; D is perhaps TRBD1 or TRBD2 (7 bases each). Between the trimmed V and J ends, which lost 0 bases and 15 bases, there was a span of 18 bases. CDR3 length equals 13 residues. The germline V gene encodes CDR1 GTSNPN and CDR2 SVGIG (reference sequence). CDR3 sequence: CAWSVSGGAPLFF. The CDR3 DNA reads as TGTGCCTGGAGTGTATCAGGGGGGGCCCCCTTGTTCTTC. Filled out from reference TRBV30 and TRBJ2-1, the complete variable domain reads SQTIHQWPATLVQPVGSPLSLECTVEGTSNPNLYWYRQAAGRGLQLLFYSVGIGQISSEVPQNLSASRPQDRQFILSSKKLLLSDSGFYLCAWSVSGGAPLFFGPGTRLTVL.

This clone came up once. The chain uses TRBV5-6 and TRBJ2-3; D gene ambiguous. CDR1 and CDR2 (germline): SGHDT, YYEEEE. Trimming took 1 base from V and 0 from J, leaving 3 bases between them. This CDR3 is built from 13 residues. The CDR3 loop is CASSLSSTDTQYF. The CDR3 coding sequence is TGTGCCAGCAGCTTGTCTAGCACAGATACGCAGTATTTT.

The chain employs TRBV4-1 and TRBJ1-1; TRBD1 agrees at 7 bases. The CDR3 contains 18 residues. The germline CDR1 and CDR2 sequences are MGHRA and YSYEKL. Trimming removed 0 bases from V and 2 bases from J; junction bases left unmatched: 12. CDR3 protein: CASSQEYGWTGTNTEAFF. The CDR3 nucleotides are TGCGCCAGCAGCCAAGAATATGGGTGGACAGGTACTAACACTGAAGCTTTCTTT.

The chain recombines TRBV27 with TRBJ1-2; D not certain. This CDR3 has 15 residues. Germline V gives CDR1 MNHEY, CDR2 SMNVEV (reference sequence). Trimming pared 2 bases from V and 3 bases from J, leaving 13 bases between. CDR3: CASSLTPGSYYGYTF. The CDR3 DNA reads TGTGCCAGCAGTTTAACCCCCGGCAGCTACTATGGCTACACCTTC.

This rearrangement joins TRBV5-1 to TRBJ2-7; D remains ambiguous. V lost 3 bases and J 2 bases, leaving 12 bases between the germline ends. The CDR3 runs to 14 residues. The germline V gene has CDR1 SGHRS and CDR2 YFSETQ. CDR3: CASSYPSLTYEQYF. The CDR3, as DNA: TGCGCCAGCAGCTATCCATCTTTGACCTACGAGCAGTACTTC.

V is TRBV5-6 and J is TRBJ1-2; D might be TRBD1 (6 bases). Deletions cut 4 bases from V and 3 bases from J, with 28 bases between. From germline, CDR1 is SGHDT and CDR2 YYEEEE. This CDR3 spans 19 amino acids. Here the CDR3 reads CASSMAAHRDLASDYGYTF. The CDR3 DNA reads as TGTGCCAGCAGCATGGCGGCCCACAGGGATTTAGCCTCCGACTATGGCTACACCTTC.

A single count supports this clone. The J gene is TRBJ1-2, the V gene TRBV10-3; 10 nucleotides match TRBD1. This CDR3 is built from 13 residues. Germline-derived CDR1 and CDR2 are ENHRY and SYGVKD. J was trimmed by 6 bases and V by 10 bases; bases with no gene match: 8. The CDR3 is CATRDRGSDGYTF. Here the CDR3 DNA reads TGTGCCACCAGGGACAGGGGATCGGATGGCTACACCTTC.

This sequence joins TRBV27 and TRBJ1-5; a possible D gene is TRBD1 (6 bases). V was shortened by 5 bases and J by 0 bases, with 8 bases between the two germline ends. The germline V gene has CDR1 MNHEY and CDR2 SMNVEV (reference sequence). The CDR3 loop spans 14 amino acids. The CDR3 sequence is CASSGGLSNQPQHF. CDR3 nucleotides: TGTGCCAGCAGTGGGGGGCTTAGCAATCAGCCCCAGCATTTT.

This chain connects TRBV28 to TRBJ1-1, with 7 bases identical to TRBD1. J was trimmed by 4 bases and V by 3 bases; bases with no gene match: 5. Per germline, CDR1 MDHEN and CDR2 SYDVKM. The CDR3 loop spans 14 amino acids. The CDR3 sequence: CASSFARGGTEAFF. CDR3 nucleotide sequence: TGTGCCAGCAGTTTCGCCAGGGGGGGCACTGAAGCTTTCTTT.

The V and J genes are TRBV4-1 and TRBJ1-2; 7 bases align to TRBD1. Germline V gives CDR1 MGHRA, CDR2 YSYEKL. The CDR3 has 17 residues. V lost 0 bases, J lost 6 bases, and 13 bases stayed unmatched. Here the CDR3 reads CASSQDPYRGSGNGYTF. In DNA, the CDR3 is TGCGCCAGCAGCCAAGACCCCTACAGGGGTTCGGGGAATGGCTACACCTTC.

The chain recombines TRBV30 with TRBJ2-7; D might be TRBD2 (6 bases). The CDR3 is 12 amino acids. Trimming left V 0 bases short and J 10 bases short, with 13 bases between. In germline, CDR1 is GTSNPN, CDR2 SVGIG (reference sequence). CDR3 coding DNA: TGTGCCTGGAGTGTATTGGGAGGACACCAGTACTTC. This gives the protein CAWSVLGGHQYF.

The genes are TRBV6-1 and TRBJ2-1; D uncertain. The V end was cut by 0 bases, the J end by 8 bases, with 8 bases between. This CDR3 has 13 residues. The germline CDR1 and CDR2 sequences are MNHNS and SASEGT. CDR3 nucleotides: TGTGCCAGCAGTGAAGCGGAAGGTTATGAGCAGTTCTTC. Encoded protein: CASSEAEGYEQFF.

Notes on this clone: Other DNA variants within this sample encode the same CDR3. The rearrangement joins TRBV10-3 to TRBJ2-1; TRBD1 might be the D (5 bases). Trimming pared 7 bases from V and 5 bases from J, leaving 9 bases between. Looked up from germline, CDR1 is ENHRY and CDR2 is SYGVKD. CDR3 length: 12 amino acids. The CDR3 DNA sequence: TGTGCCATCACGGCAGGGAACAATGAGCAGTTCTTC. The encoded protein is CAITAGNNEQFF.

This chain's CDR3 is CASSFHWLAFVGHNEQFF. As DNA, the CDR3 is TGTGCCAGCAGTTTTCATTGGTTGGCGTTTGTGGGTCACAATGAGCAGTTCTTC. V gene TRBV27 combines with J gene TRBJ2-1; D is undetermined. This CDR3 has 18 residues. CDR1 and CDR2 from the germline V gene are MNHEY and SMNVEV (reference sequence). The V end was cut by 3 bases, the J end by 5 bases, with 23 bases between.

The gene calls are TRBV7-9 and TRBJ1-1; TRBD1 aligns across 10 bases. Germline V gene lookup returns CDR1 SEHNR and CDR2 FQNEAQ (reference sequence). The CDR3 contains 16 residues. V lost 1 base to trimming and J lost 7 bases; unmatched junction nucleotides: 9. The CDR3 protein is CASSLVPGQGNIEAFF. CDR3 DNA sequence: TGTGCCAGCAGCTTAGTCCCGGGACAGGGGAATATTGAAGCTTTCTTT.

The CDR3 DNA sequence: TGTGCCAGCAGCGTAGACCCGGGAACGGGCACTGAAGCTTTCTTT. Protein product: CASSVDPGTGTEAFF. The chain is built from TRBV9 and TRBJ1-1; D is unclear. CDR1 and CDR2 (germline): SGDLS, YYNGEE. V was pared by 0 bases and J by 4 bases, with 13 bases between. The CDR3 has 15 amino acids.

V usage is TRBV27 and J usage is TRBJ2-7; unclear D gene. CDR3 length: 14 amino acids. Trimming removed 3 bases at V and 0 bases at J, with 9 bases between. CDR1 MNHEY and CDR2 SMNVEV come from the germline V gene (reference sequence). The CDR3 bases are TGTGCCAGCAGTTTGGATAGGGACTCCTACGAGCAGTACTTC. Protein: CASSLDRDSYEQYF.

This clone was recorded once. V and J are TRBV6-4 and TRBJ2-3; D not resolved. Looked up from germline, CDR1 is MRHNA and CDR2 is SNTAGT. With 6 bases removed from V and 1 base from J, the gap between germline ends came to 8 bases. The CDR3 has 13 residues. CDR3 protein: CASSPKGTDTQYF. CDR3 DNA sequence: TGTGCCAGCAGCCCAAAGGGCACAGATACGCAGTATTTT.